Below, 27 T cell receptor beta chains from the same sample are listed, as sequenced in a study of blood T cell repertoires in COVID-19. Clones were read by immunoSEQ multiplex PCR, and TCRdb kept only the in-frame ones, dropping some. The data contain about 310,000 clones, about nine tenths of them singletons. Sequencing input: PBMCs or T cells enriched from blood (not recorded which). The source of these receptors is a woman between 40 and 50 years old who had recovered from COVID-19.

The rearrangement links TRBV10-3 to TRBJ2-1, with D unresolved. The length of the CDR3 is 12 residues. The V gene lost 7 bases and the J gene lost 0 bases, with 4 bases spanning the gap. From germline, CDR1 is ENHRY and CDR2 SYGVKD. CDR3 sequence (DNA): TGTGCCATCATGAGCTCCTACAATGAGCAGTTCTTC. Its protein product is CAIMSSYNEQFF.

V is TRBV7-8 and J is TRBJ1-4, with 7 bases fitting TRBD1. From germline, CDR1 is SGHVS and CDR2 FQNEAQ. This CDR3 region has 15 residues. The V segment lost 2 bases and the J segment 8 bases; nucleotides outside the gene matches: 8. The CDR3 DNA is TGTGCCAGCAGCTTACTACAGGGGCCAGTGGAAAAACTGTTTTTT. The encoded protein is CASSLLQGPVEKLFF.

CDR3 protein: CASSLATGTSGSGQFF. CDR3 coding DNA: TGTGCCAGCAGCTTAGCGACGGGGACTAGCGGGAGTGGGCAGTTCTTC. V is TRBV7-9 and J is TRBJ2-1; TRBD2 agrees at 14 bases. The germline V gene has CDR1 SEHNR and CDR2 FQNEAQ (reference sequence). The CDR3 sequence is 16 residues long. J gave up 12 bases and V 0 bases, and 7 bases lay outside the gene matches.

V is TRBV12-3 or TRBV12-4 and J is TRBJ2-7; D remains ambiguous. V was pared by 5 bases and J by 2 bases, with 4 bases between. This CDR3 is built from 11 residues. This CDR3 is CASSRAYEQYF. DNA of the CDR3: TGTGCCAGCAGTCGGGCCTACGAGCAGTACTTC.

The rearrangement uses TRBV9 and TRBJ2-1; weak D call: TRBD1 (6 bases). The CDR3 is 14 amino acids. V was shortened by 0 bases and J by 8 bases, with 12 bases between the two germline ends. Germline CDR1 is SGDLS and CDR2 is YYNGEE. The CDR3 loop reads CASSVGQGWDEQFF. CDR3 DNA sequence: TGTGCCAGCAGCGTAGGTCAGGGGTGGGATGAGCAGTTCTTC.

The chain combines TRBV18 with TRBJ2-3, with D possibly TRBD1 on 6 matching bases. The germline gives CDR1 KGHSH, CDR2 LQKENI. CDR3 length: 15 amino acids. V gave up 3 bases and J gave up 3 bases, with 13 bases separating them. The CDR3 spells CASSPGTFGTDTQYF. The CDR3 DNA reads TGTGCCAGCTCACCGGGGACATTTGGGACAGATACGCAGTATTTT.

There are a few counts of this clone. The V call is TRBV9, the J call TRBJ2-1; perhaps TRBD1 as D (6 bases). The germline V gene encodes CDR1 SGDLS and CDR2 YYNGEE. V gave up 0 bases and J gave up 7 bases, with 20 bases separating them. The length of the CDR3 is 17 residues. For the CDR3, the DNA is TGTGCCAGCAGCGTAGCCGACCGGACAGCGCGTCGAAATGAGCAGTTCTTC. Translating it yields CASSVADRTARRNEQFF.

The chain joins TRBV2 to TRBJ1-4; a possible D gene is TRBD1 (6 bases). Germline CDR1 is SNHLY and CDR2 is FYNNEI. The germline V and J ends were trimmed by 0 bases and 10 bases, with 21 bases remaining between them. This CDR3 contains 17 residues. The CDR3 here is CASSEAYGGTGRGKLFF. The CDR3 bases are TGTGCCAGCAGTGAAGCCTACGGGGGAACAGGGAGGGGAAAACTGTTTTTT.

This chain connects TRBV5-4 to TRBJ1-2; 7 positions agree with TRBD1. V was pared by 4 bases and J by 4 bases, with 10 bases of the junction left unmatched. There are 15 residues in the CDR3. Germline CDR1 SGHNT, CDR2 YYREEE (reference sequence). The CDR3 protein is CASSPPAGGFYGYTF. Here the CDR3 DNA reads TGTGCCAGCAGCCCCCCTGCAGGGGGGTTCTATGGCTACACCTTC.

The chain uses TRBV9 and TRBJ2-1; D is undetermined. The CDR3 spans 13 residues. V was pared by 0 bases and J by 8 bases, with 9 bases between. Per germline, CDR1 SGDLS and CDR2 YYNGEE. The chain's CDR3 is CASSVGVGYEQFF. The CDR3 nucleotides read TGTGCCAGCAGCGTAGGAGTTGGTTATGAGCAGTTCTTC.

This chain links TRBV3-1 (or the pseudogene TRBV3-2) with TRBJ2-3; TRBD1 matches at 7 bases. CDR3 length equals 15 residues. V lost 1 base and J lost 6; bases outside the gene matches: 7. The germline gives CDR1 LGHDT, CDR2 YNNKEL (reference sequence). The CDR3 DNA follows: TGTGCCAGCAGCCAAGGGACAGGTCAAAGGGATACGCAGTATTTT. It codes for CASSQGTGQRDTQYF.

The chain carries TRBV11-3 and TRBJ2-3, with 9 bases fitting TRBD2. The CDR3 extends over 17 amino acids. Germline trimming cut 5 bases from V and 6 bases from J; bases unmatched to any gene: 15. In germline, CDR1 is SGHNT, CDR2 YENEEA. The CDR3 is CASSPPLGGRAVDTQYF. CDR3 nucleotides: TGTGCCAGCAGCCCCCCGCTGGGCGGGAGGGCGGTGGATACGCAGTATTTT.

This clone was found many times. This sequence joins TRBV7-3 and TRBJ2-5, with 9 bases matching TRBD2. Germline V gives CDR1 SGHTA, CDR2 FQGTGA. V gave up 5 bases and J gave up 3 bases; unmatched junction bases: 10. The CDR3 is 16 amino acids. DNA for the CDR3: TGTGCCAGCAGCCCCCGGGGGGCGGGAGGGGAAGAGACCCAGTACTTC. Its protein is CASSPRGAGGEETQYF.

The chain is built from TRBV13 and TRBJ2-7; 11 bases line up with TRBD2. V was clipped by 5 bases and J by 7 bases; unmatched bases: 10. CDR1 is PRHDT, CDR2 FYEKMQ, per germline (reference sequence). The CDR3 is made up of 15 amino acids. The CDR3 reads CASSGRLAGNGEQYF. In nucleotides, the CDR3 is TGTGCCAGCAGCGGAAGACTAGCGGGAAATGGAGAGCAGTACTTC. The variable domain in full, with the rest retrieved from reference TRBV13 and TRBJ2-7, is AAGVIQSPRHLIKEKRETATLKCYPIPRHDTVYWYQQGPGQDPQFLISFYEKMQSDKGSIPDRFSAQQFSDYHSELNMSSLELGDSALYFCASSGRLAGNGEQYFGPGTRLTVT.

The chain combines TRBV4-3 with TRBJ2-5; 7 bases are a match to TRBD1. Germline assignment: CDR1 LGHNA and CDR2 YSLEER. There are 16 residues in the CDR3. V was pared by 0 bases and J by 2 bases, with 6 bases of the junction left unmatched. The CDR3 is CASSQDITRGQETQYF. CDR3 in DNA: TGCGCCAGCAGCCAAGATATAACCAGGGGGCAAGAGACCCAGTACTTC.

V gene TRBV3-1 (or the pseudogene TRBV3-2) combines with J gene TRBJ2-1; 8 bases agree with TRBD2. CDR3 length equals 16 residues. CDR1 and CDR2 from the germline V gene are LGHDT and YNNKEL (reference sequence). V was clipped by 1 base and J by 7 bases; unmatched bases: 9. As DNA, the CDR3 is TGTGCCAGCAGCCAAGGGGGGACTAGGAATATAAATGAGCAGTTCTTC. This translates into CASSQGGTRNINEQFF.

This clone showed up just a few times. This chain joins TRBV13 and TRBJ2-1; perhaps TRBD2 as D (6 bases). Per the germline V gene, CDR1 is PRHDT and CDR2 is FYEKMQ (reference sequence). V was shortened by 8 bases and J by 7 bases, with 18 bases between the two germline ends. The length of the CDR3 is 14 residues. CDR3 amino acids: CASAAAGSVNEQFF. The CDR3, as DNA: TGTGCCAGCGCGGCAGCGGGTAGCGTAAATGAGCAGTTCTTC.

The genes are TRBV5-4 and TRBJ2-1; D not certain. Trimming left V 3 bases short and J 5 bases short, with 15 bases between. This CDR3 is built from 15 residues. Germline CDR1 and CDR2: SGHNT and YYREEE (reference sequence). This CDR3 reads CASSSFELSDNEQFF. The CDR3 DNA reads TGTGCCAGCAGCTCCTTTGAACTGTCGGACAATGAGCAGTTCTTC.

The rearrangement uses TRBV7-9 and TRBJ1-5; TRBD1 might be the D (5 bases). This CDR3 comprises 18 residues. Germline values: CDR1 SEHNR, CDR2 FQNEAQ (reference sequence). Trimming took 5 bases from V and 1 from J, leaving 21 bases between them. CDR3 coding DNA: TGTGCCAGCAGCCCCGTCCCAGATACGGGGGGGAGCAATCAGCCCCAGCATTTT. It translates to CASSPVPDTGGSNQPQHF.

This clone showed up just a few times. The rearrangement uses TRBV5-1 and TRBJ2-6, with D unclear. Germline lookup yields CDR1 SGHRS and CDR2 YFSETQ. The CDR3 consists of 16 residues. V lost 0 bases and J lost 0, with 7 bases in between. The DNA for the CDR3 is TGCGCCAGCAGCTTGGGCAGAAGCTCTGGGGCCAACGTCCTGACTTTC. It is translated as CASSLGRSSGANVLTF.

The chain is built from TRBV5-1 and TRBJ2-1; no reliable D call. The CDR3 is 17 amino acids. CDR1 is SGHRS, CDR2 YFSETQ, per germline. V gave up 2 bases and J gave up 3 bases, with 18 bases separating them. CDR3 sequence: CASSFRVQARNYNEQFF. The CDR3 DNA is TGCGCCAGCAGCTTCCGGGTTCAAGCGCGCAACTACAATGAGCAGTTCTTC.

This rearrangement joins TRBV18 to TRBJ2-5, with D possibly being TRBD1 (6 bases). The ends were cut back, 0 bases at V and 1 base at J, with 9 bases in the middle. The CDR3 sequence is 15 residues long. The V gene's germline CDR1 is KGHSH and CDR2 LQKENI. The CDR3 loop reads CASSPPTGLQETQYF. In DNA, the CDR3 is TGTGCCAGCTCACCACCAACAGGGCTCCAAGAGACCCAGTACTTC.

The chain carries TRBV24-1 and TRBJ2-2, with 9 bases matching TRBD1. The ends lost 4 bases at V and 4 bases at J; junction bases unmatched: 6. The CDR3 contains 16 residues. Germline CDR1 is KGHDR and CDR2 is SFDVKD. The CDR3 nucleotides read TGTGCCACCAGTGAGCGGACAGGGGTTTCCACCGGGGAGCTGTTTTTT. This codes for CATSERTGVSTGELFF.

V usage is TRBV2 and J usage is TRBJ2-5; D may be TRBD1 (6 bases). Trimming took 1 base from V and 5 from J, leaving 11 bases between them. The CDR3 is 14 amino acids. CDR1 and CDR2 from the germline V gene are SNHLY and FYNNEI. CDR3 amino acids: CASSEGTGLETQYF. CDR3 sequence (DNA): TGTGCCAGCAGTGAAGGTACAGGGCTGGAGACCCAGTACTTC.

The chain uses TRBV7-3 and TRBJ1-6; 9 nucleotides align to TRBD1. CDR3 length: 15 residues. Germline trimming cut 1 base from V and 7 bases from J; bases unmatched to any gene: 2. From germline, CDR1 is SGHTA and CDR2 FQGTGA. The CDR3 protein is CASSLNDRGNSPLHF. CDR3 DNA sequence: TGTGCCAGCAGCTTAAACGACAGGGGGAATTCACCCCTCCACTTT.

The V and J genes are TRBV7-3 and TRBJ2-3; possible D gene TRBD1, 6 bases. The CDR3 length is 15 residues. Trimming removed 2 bases at V and 5 bases at J, with 14 bases between. Germline V lookup: CDR1 SGHTA, CDR2 FQGTGA. CDR3 DNA sequence: TGTGCCAGCAGCTTATATGGACAGTCCAGAGATACGCAGTATTTT. As protein: CASSLYGQSRDTQYF.

The chain recombines TRBV9 with TRBJ1-3, with D perhaps matching TRBD1 (6 bases). The CDR3 is made up of 18 amino acids. V was trimmed by 3 bases and J by 2 bases, leaving 21 bases between them. The germline V gene encodes CDR1 SGDLS and CDR2 YYNGEE. The CDR3 protein is CASSEGGGNRGTGNTIYF. Here the CDR3 DNA reads TGTGCCAGCAGCGAGGGAGGGGGGAATCGAGGCACTGGAAACACCATATATTTT.